Below, 14 T cell receptor beta chains from the same sample are listed, as sequenced in a study of human T cells and chemical hapten exposure. Time point in this sample: pre-sensitization, week 0. Treatment reported: therapeutic diphenylcyclopropenone sensitization with weekly scalp DPC. TCRdb itself ran the RACE reads through MiXCR, one entry per CDR3 protein. The table has about 260,000 distinct CDR3 sequences, approximately 8.4% seen once. Sequencing used whole blood, obtained in connection with sensitization to the hapten diphenylcyclopropenone (DPC). All receptors derive from a woman aged 40 to 50 with alopecia areata. Some clones in this sample may be carry-over from other donors' samples.

V is TRBV10-3 and J is TRBJ2-5; TRBD2 is a possible D gene (5 bases). The CDR3 covers 15 residues. V was shortened by 5 bases and J by 2 bases, with 15 bases between the two germline ends. CDR1 is ENHRY, CDR2 SYGVKD, per germline. CDR3: CAISTTGGRQETQYF. In DNA form, the CDR3 reads TGTGCCATCAGTACTACCGGAGGTCGACAAGAGACCCAGTACTTC.

The chain couples TRBV27 to TRBJ2-7, with unresolved D. The CDR3 is made up of 14 amino acids. Between the trimmed V and J ends, which lost 4 bases and 2 bases, there was a span of 12 bases. Germline assignment: CDR1 MNHEY and CDR2 SMNVEV (reference sequence). CDR3 sequence: CASSSDWKTYEQYF. CDR3 nucleotides: TGTGCCAGCAGTTCAGACTGGAAAACCTACGAGCAGTACTTC.

V gene TRBV7-9 combines with J gene TRBJ1-2; TRBD1 is a possible D gene (6 bases). This CDR3 region has 16 residues. Between the trimmed V and J ends, which lost 0 bases and 5 bases, there was a span of 16 bases. Per germline, CDR1 SEHNR and CDR2 FQNEAQ (reference sequence). The CDR3 loop reads CASSLAEVAGAYGYTF. The CDR3 nucleotides are TGTGCCAGCAGCTTAGCGGAAGTAGCAGGGGCGTATGGCTACACCTTC.

This clonotype was counted ten times or more. The chain combines TRBV5-1 with TRBJ2-3; no clear D gene. The CDR3 runs 14 residues. Germline assignment: CDR1 SGHRS and CDR2 YFSETQ. V lost 7 bases and J lost 1, with 13 bases in between. The CDR3 bases are TGCGCCAGCCACAAAGCTCTAGGCACAGATACGCAGTATTTT. Translating it yields CASHKALGTDTQYF.

The table lists this clonotype with a few counts. CDR3 sequence: CASSPGQAPRETQYF. The CDR3 DNA follows: TGTGCCAGCAGCCCTGGACAGGCCCCCCGAGAGACCCAGTACTTC. The rearrangement joins TRBV3-1 to TRBJ2-5; 7 bases are a match to TRBD1. Per germline, CDR1 LGHDT and CDR2 YNNKEL (reference sequence). After removal of 4 bases from V and 4 bases from J, the junction contained 9 bases not matched to a gene. The CDR3 consists of 15 residues.

About this clonotype itself: A read error may be the cause here, since a much bigger clone is one base away. The J gene is TRBJ2-3, the V gene TRBV6-5; 7 bases align to TRBD1. The germline CDR1 and CDR2 sequences are MNHEY and SVGAGI. This CDR3 region has 15 residues. V was pared by 0 bases and J by 4 bases, with 4 bases of the junction left unmatched. CDR3: CASSYSRDRADTQYF. CDR3 coding DNA: TGTGCCAGCAGTTACTCTCGAGACAGGGCAGATACGCAGTATTTT.

This clonotype was detected many times. The chain employs TRBV29-1 and TRBJ2-3; 9 bases match TRBD2. Germline trimming cut 5 bases from V and 5 bases from J; bases unmatched to any gene: 11. CDR3 size: 15 residues. Per the germline V gene, CDR1 is SQVTM and CDR2 is ANQGSEA. CDR3 region: CSVQSPRGRGDTQYF. The CDR3 DNA reads as TGCAGCGTTCAAAGTCCGCGCGGGAGGGGAGATACGCAGTATTTT.

The chain joins TRBV10-3 to TRBJ1-5; the match to TRBD1 covers 7 bases. Germline loops: CDR1 ENHRY, CDR2 SYGVKD. V trimming: 6 bases; J trimming: 4 bases; junction bases outside the gene matches: 9. The CDR3 is 15 residues long. This CDR3 reads CAISPSAGGNQPQHF. The CDR3 DNA reads TGTGCCATCAGCCCGTCGGCAGGGGGAAATCAGCCCCAGCATTTT.

The chain couples TRBV5-1 to TRBJ2-3; 9 bases are shared with TRBD1. Germline CDR1 and CDR2: SGHRS and YFSETQ. Losses at the gene ends were 4 bases for V and 4 bases for J; bases not matched to a gene: 10. There are 16 residues in the CDR3. CDR3 bases: TGCGCCAGCAGCCTCCTACCGGGACAGGGCGCAGATACGCAGTATTTT. It translates to CASSLLPGQGADTQYF.

V usage is TRBV27 and J usage is TRBJ2-7, with 7 bases aligning to TRBD1. V dropped 4 bases and J dropped 2; count of bases not matched to a gene: 14. From germline, CDR1 is MNHEY and CDR2 SMNVEV (reference sequence). The CDR3 is made up of 17 amino acids. The CDR3 DNA is TGTGCCAGCAGTTCAAGTACGGCCGGGACAGCAACCTACGAGCAGTACTTC. It encodes CASSSSTAGTATYEQYF.

The chain joins TRBV7-9 to TRBJ2-3; 8 positions match TRBD2. Germline CDR1 and CDR2: SEHNR and FQNEAQ (reference sequence). CDR3 length: 12 residues. The CDR3 nucleotides read TGTGCAACGGGAGGGCTTAGCGATACGCAGTATTTT. This sequence encodes CATGGLSDTQYF.

This clonotype showed up just a few times. The J gene is TRBJ2-7, the V gene TRBV29-1, with 8 bases that match TRBD1. The V gene's germline CDR1 is SQVTM and CDR2 ANQGSEA. V shed 5 bases and J 6 bases; nucleotides not matched to a gene: 12. This CDR3 region has 14 residues. The CDR3 reads CSVRGTGPSGEQYF. As DNA, the CDR3 is TGCAGCGTTCGTGGGACAGGCCCCTCGGGCGAGCAGTACTTC.

In its sample, this clonotype was seen many times. The chain is built from TRBV28 and TRBJ1-2; D remains ambiguous. Germline loops: CDR1 MDHEN, CDR2 SYDVKM. The CDR3 runs to 14 residues. The V and J ends lost 2 bases and 8 bases respectively, with 15 bases between them. The CDR3 nucleotides are TGTGCCAGCAGTTTAAACATCCGTGGGAAGGGCTACACCTTC. The encoded protein is CASSLNIRGKGYTF.

This clonotype was counted many times. This chain joins TRBV7-2 and TRBJ2-3; maybe TRBD2 (6 bases). Trimming removed 3 bases at V and 6 bases at J, with 19 bases between. CDR3 length: 16 residues. From germline, CDR1 is SGHTA and CDR2 FQGNSA. The CDR3 nucleotides read TGTGCCAGCAGCTTGTCTACTAGCCCGAGGGCGGATACGCAGTATTTT. Translation: CASSLSTSPRADTQYF.